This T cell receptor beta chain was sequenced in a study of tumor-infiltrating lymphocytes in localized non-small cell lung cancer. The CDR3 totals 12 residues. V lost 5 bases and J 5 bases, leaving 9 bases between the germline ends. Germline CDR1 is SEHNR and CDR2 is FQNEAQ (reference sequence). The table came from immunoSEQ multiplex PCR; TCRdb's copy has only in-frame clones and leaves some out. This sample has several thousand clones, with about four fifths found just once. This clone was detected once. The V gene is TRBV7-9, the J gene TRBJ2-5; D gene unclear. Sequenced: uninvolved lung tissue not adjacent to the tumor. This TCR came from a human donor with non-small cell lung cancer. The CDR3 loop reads CASSPDPETQYF. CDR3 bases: TGTGCCAGCAGCCCCGACCCCGAGACCCAGTACTTC.